This TCR beta chain was sequenced in a study of blood T cell repertoires in COVID-19. Study-level background: Whether acute or convalescent, the COVID-19 samples came from the United States, Italy and Spain. PBMCs, B-cell-depleted T cells, or T cells were the source of the cDNA or gDNA that made up the material.

The CDR3 has 15 amino acids. With V trimmed by 5 bases and J by 1 base, 5 bases remained unmatched. Germline V CDR1 and CDR2: KGHSH, LQKENI. As originally analysed: Quantification of nucleated cells was approximated via reference gene primer amplification. Clones were sequenced by immunoSEQ multiplex PCR, and TCRdb holds only the in-frame ones, with some missing. V and J calls and clone size follow that table, whereas D and trimming were derived from the DNA. The table includes about 50,000 clones, about 88% detected once. This clonotype was obtained from a man aged 65-85 years with active COVID-19. Sequencing used peripheral blood. V usage is TRBV18 and J usage is TRBJ1-5, with 7 bases lining up with TRBD1. CDR3 sequence: CASSATGQSNQPQHF. The DNA of the CDR3 is TGTGCCAGCTCAGCGACAGGGCAGAGCAATCAGCCCCAGCATTTT.